The T cell receptor beta chain under discussion was sequenced for a study of blood T cell repertoires in COVID-19 (dated by TCRdb to 2018 to 2021). Background for the entire study: The collaborator samples originated in the United States, Italy and Spain and spanned the acute and convalescent phases of COVID-19. Where available, HLA class I and class II types were obtained from metadata supplied by the sample provider rather than from assay-based typing. The prospective study material was composed of cDNA or gDNA derived from T cells, B-cell-depleted T cells, or PBMCs. Subjects who had been exposed to COVID-19, were actively infected with it, or had recovered from it provided the deeply sampled blood TCRbeta repertoires that made up the dataset. Samples were obtained from the ongoing ImmuneRACE study (first 160 participants) and from some 1,200 subjects provided by 6 global collaborators. Sample metadata almost always included a de-identified subject ID, COVID-19 status, age in years and sex. The repertoires were released in a freely available public database intended as a resource for research on the immune response to SARS-CoV-2.

Study-wide conclusions, independent of this receptor: How much clinical and demographic metadata was included differed by source and by participant, and the metadata was provided uncurated.

TCRbeta CDR3 regions were amplified from genomic DNA by means of the immunoSEQ Assay, a bias-controlled multiplex PCR. In the original analysis: The number of nucleated cells in each sample was estimated by amplification of reference gene primers within the assay. To quantify the absolute abundance of each unique TCRbeta CDR3 rearrangement, sequence reads were collapsed and filtered. For each sample, productive Simpson clonality was calculated as the square root of Simpson's diversity index across productive rearrangements. TCRdb took over this immuneACCESS table, retaining in-frame rearrangements with V and J assigned. Such tables are incomplete; in checked studies, under half of the missing clones stem from an unresolved V gene, and the remainder is unexplained. D and trimming come from the DNA, and the V and J calls and clone size come from that table. The sample table holds more than 90,000 clones, of which approximately 81% were seen once. The top ten clones comprise 1.4% to 1.5% of the sample.

To note about this clone: Its antigen is unknown. The input lacks base qualities; no much larger clone sits a single base away.

Collaborating institutions collected whole blood in K2EDTA tubes following their own protocols. For TCRbeta analysis, collaborator samples were shipped as frozen whole blood, as isolated PBMCs, or as DNA extracted from either sample type. Looking up the germline V gene yields CDR1 SGDLS and CDR2 YYNGEE. Trimming accounts for 4 bases at V and 6 bases at J, while the number of junction bases matched to no gene is 7. The CDR3 sequence holds 15 residues, the cysteine and phenylalanine included. Solely the CDR3 DNA is kept, with 45 bases framed from the first base. Source material: peripheral blood. This receptor chain uses TRBV9 and TRBJ2-3, and TRBD2 aligns with 11 junction nucleotides. This sequence was found in a man aged 35 to 55 with acute or convalescent COVID-19. The CDR3 sequence is CASSPPSGGLDTQYF. The nucleotide sequence reads as follows: TGTGCCAGCAGCCCTCCTAGCGGGGGGTTGGATACGCAGTATTTT.